This TCR beta chain was recorded in a study of T cells after yellow fever vaccination. Germline V gene data show CDR1 as LGHDT and CDR2 as YNNKEL (reference sequence). V gave up 1 base and J gave up 7 bases, with 14 bases separating them. CDR3 length: 15 residues. Many counts were recorded for this clonotype. Its antigen is not known. General study findings and limits: A faster peak, day 5 versus 15, was reached by the weaker secondary response.

The study made its TCR cDNA through 5'RACE template switching. That step introduced a universal primer site along with UMIs. In TCRdb, the 5' RACE reads were re-called with MiXCR into one record per CDR3 protein. The data hold about 260,000 distinct CDR3 sequences, with roughly 3.5% observed a single time. This clonotype was sampled from a man younger than 35 who received the YFV17D yellow fever vaccine. The genes are TRBV3-1 and TRBJ1-5; unclear D gene. This material consisted of PBMCs, taken 15 days after the yellow fever booster vaccination. CDR3 residues: CASSQGPGVGQPQHF. CDR3 in DNA: TGTGCCAGCAGCCAAGGGCCCGGGGTGGGACAGCCCCAGCATTTT.